The 20 T cell receptor beta chains reported below all come from one sample, sequenced in a study of cytomegalovirus exposure and HLA in healthy donors. TCRdb keeps only in-frame clones here, not all; method: immunoSEQ multiplex PCR. The table lists 150,000 to 200,000 clones, around nine tenths of them singletons. The sample taken for sequencing was PBMCs. The receptors stem from a man between 18 and 35 years old in good health and CMV-seronegative.

The V and J genes are TRBV19 and TRBJ1-3; D unclear. The CDR3 has 15 residues. V was pared by 3 bases and J by 0 bases, with 9 bases between. The V gene's germline CDR1 is LNHDA and CDR2 SQIVND (reference sequence). CDR3 residues: CASSITVHSGNTIYF. The CDR3 DNA is TGTGCCAGTAGTATTACGGTGCACTCTGGAAACACCATATATTTT.

CDR3 nucleotide sequence: TGCGCCAGCAGCGCCTGGGACAGGGGCCCTTATTATGGCTACACCTTC. Protein product: CASSAWDRGPYYGYTF. J is TRBJ1-2 and V is TRBV5-1; 10 bases match TRBD1. This CDR3 region has 16 residues. Germline V gene lookup returns CDR1 SGHRS and CDR2 YFSETQ. J gave up 5 bases and V 4 bases, and 11 bases lay outside the gene matches.

This sequence joins TRBV6-5 and TRBJ2-3; a weak D match, TRBD1 (6 bases). The V and J ends lost 1 base and 0 bases respectively, with 8 bases between them. CDR1 and CDR2 from the germline V gene are MNHEY and SVGAGI. The CDR3 has 15 amino acids. The CDR3 loop is CASSYWQGSTDTQYF. Written as DNA, the CDR3 is TGTGCCAGCAGTTACTGGCAGGGGAGCACAGATACGCAGTATTTT.

The gene calls are TRBV5-4 and TRBJ1-1; no firm D call. Germline CDR1 reads SGHNT; CDR2 reads YYREEE (reference sequence). V lost 4 bases, J lost 2 bases, and 3 bases lay in between. CDR3 length equals 11 residues. CDR3 amino acids: CASSLNTEAFF. CDR3 coding DNA: TGTGCCAGCAGCCTCAACACTGAAGCTTTCTTT.

The rearrangement uses TRBV19 and TRBJ2-7; 12 bases match TRBD1. Germline trimming cut 3 bases from V and 3 bases from J; bases unmatched to any gene: 6. CDR3 length: 16 amino acids. Germline lookup yields CDR1 LNHDA and CDR2 SQIVND (reference sequence). CDR3 loop: CASSIAGTGGFYEQYF. The CDR3 DNA follows: TGTGCCAGTAGTATCGCCGGGACAGGGGGCTTCTACGAGCAGTACTTC.

The V and J genes are TRBV19 and TRBJ1-2, with D uncertain. Germline-derived CDR1 and CDR2 are LNHDA and SQIVND (reference sequence). This CDR3 is 16 amino acids long. The V gene lost 3 bases and the J gene lost 3 bases, with 17 bases spanning the gap. The CDR3 region has the DNA TGTGCCAGTAGTATTTCCGGGAGTGGAGCTTACTATGGCTACACCTTC. Translated: CASSISGSGAYYGYTF.

This clone was detected only once. The gene calls are TRBV19 and TRBJ2-2; 7 nucleotides agree with TRBD2. Germline values: CDR1 LNHDA, CDR2 SQIVND (reference sequence). The V segment lost 3 bases and the J segment 7 bases; nucleotides outside the gene matches: 5. The CDR3 consists of 14 residues. The CDR3 spells CASSMGGSDGELFF. The DNA for the CDR3 is TGTGCCAGTAGTATGGGCGGGAGCGACGGGGAGCTGTTTTTT.

In DNA, the CDR3 is TGTGCCAGCTCATCGGAGGATCAGCCCCAGCATTTT. This encodes CASSSEDQPQHF. The chain couples TRBV18 to TRBJ1-5, with unresolved D. V was cut by 5 bases and J by 5 bases, with 7 bases left in between. Germline CDR1 reads KGHSH; CDR2 reads LQKENI. The CDR3 sequence is 12 residues long.

The chain's CDR3 is CASSYSGQLYEQYF. The CDR3 DNA reads as TGTGCCAGCAGCTACTCCGGACAGCTCTACGAGCAGTACTTC. This chain uses TRBV11-3 with TRBJ2-7; D is possibly TRBD1 (6 bases). The CDR3 covers 14 residues. Germline CDR1 reads SGHNT; CDR2 reads YENEEA. Trimming took 4 bases from V and 3 from J, leaving 13 bases between them.

This clone has a single count. This chain connects TRBV28 to TRBJ2-7; 10 bases are a match to TRBD1. Trimming took 5 bases from V and 7 from J; bases not matched to a gene: 11. The CDR3 totals 15 residues. The germline CDR1 and CDR2 sequences are MDHEN and SYDVKM. CDR3 nucleotide sequence: TGTGCCAGCAGTATCCCGGGACAGGGGTATGAAGAGCAGTACGTC. Amino acid sequence: CASSIPGQGYEEQYV.

This rearrangement joins TRBV4-1 to TRBJ2-7; D possibly corresponds to TRBD2 (6 bases). Germline V gives CDR1 MGHRA, CDR2 YSYEKL. The length of the CDR3 is 15 residues. The V and J ends lost 0 bases and 3 bases respectively, with 12 bases between them. The CDR3 region is CASSQETREVYEQYF. CDR3 DNA: TGCGCCAGCAGCCAAGAGACTAGAGAGGTCTACGAGCAGTACTTC.

The V gene is TRBV10-3, the J gene TRBJ2-2; TRBD1 is a possible D gene (6 bases). This CDR3 spans 17 amino acids. Deletions cut 0 bases from V and 0 bases from J, with 11 bases between. Germline V gives CDR1 ENHRY, CDR2 SYGVKD. DNA for the CDR3: TGTGCCATCAGTGAGTCACAGGGTTTCGCGAACACCGGGGAGCTGTTTTTT. Protein sequence: CAISESQGFANTGELFF.

This chain joins TRBV29-1 and TRBJ2-5, with a possible D match to TRBD2 (6 bases). The CDR3 extends over 13 amino acids. V was pared by 3 bases and J by 5 bases, with 13 bases between. The V gene's germline CDR1 is SQVTM and CDR2 ANQGSEA. The CDR3 nucleotides read TGCAGCGTTGATGGAGGGGAATCGGAGACCCAGTACTTC. This encodes CSVDGGESETQYF.

V and J are TRBV19 and TRBJ2-5, with a tentative D call TRBD2 (6 bases). Germline loops: CDR1 LNHDA, CDR2 SQIVND (reference sequence). V lost 1 base and J 4 bases, leaving 16 bases between the germline ends. The CDR3 extends over 16 amino acids. The CDR3 bases are TGTGCCAGTAGTATAGGCCGGGTCCCCGGGGGAGAGACCCAGTACTTC. This codes for CASSIGRVPGGETQYF.

The V and J genes are TRBV29-1 and TRBJ1-4, with D unresolved. With 6 bases removed from V and 3 bases from J, the gap between germline ends came to 11 bases. Germline values: CDR1 SQVTM, CDR2 ANQGSEA. This CDR3 comprises 13 residues. The DNA of the CDR3 is TGCAGCGTCATAGGCCGGGCTAATGAAAAACTGTTTTTT. Translating it yields CSVIGRANEKLFF.

In nucleotides, the CDR3 is TGTGCCAGCAGTTCCCGACTAGCGGGAGTAAGAGATACGCAGTATTTT. It translates to CASSSRLAGVRDTQYF. The chain has TRBV28 and TRBJ2-3, with 12 nucleotides matching TRBD2. Germline V lookup: CDR1 MDHEN, CDR2 SYDVKM. The CDR3 consists of 16 residues. Trimming took 4 bases from V and 5 from J; bases not matched to a gene: 7.

The chain has TRBV5-4 and TRBJ1-6, with D hard to call. Germline values: CDR1 SGHNT, CDR2 YYREEE (reference sequence). V shed 0 bases and J shed 9 bases, with 16 bases lying between them. The CDR3 loop spans 16 amino acids. This chain's CDR3 is CASSLDWRAAGSPLHF. CDR3 nucleotide sequence: TGTGCCAGCAGCTTGGACTGGCGGGCCGCGGGTTCACCCCTCCACTTT.

The rearrangement links TRBV9 to TRBJ2-5, with a possible D match to TRBD2 (5 bases). CDR1 SGDLS and CDR2 YYNGEE come from the germline V gene. V dropped 4 bases and J dropped 7 bases, with 11 bases sitting between them. CDR3 length: 12 amino acids. The CDR3 DNA is TGTGCCAGCAGCCTAGTAGAGGGGACCCAGTACTTC. Protein: CASSLVEGTQYF.

The V call is TRBV7-8, the J call TRBJ1-1, with D perhaps matching TRBD1 (6 bases). This CDR3 has 14 residues. The V and J ends lost 5 bases and 5 bases respectively, with 15 bases between them. Germline values: CDR1 SGHVS, CDR2 FQNEAQ. Written as DNA, the CDR3 is TGTGCCAGCAGCCCGACAGGCTTCGGGACTGAAGCTTTCTTT. It specifies CASSPTGFGTEAFF. Drawing the rest from reference TRBV7-8 and TRBJ1-1, the complete variable domain is GAGVSQSPRYKVAKRGQDVALRCDPISGHVSLFWYQQALGQGPEFLTYFQNEAQLDKSGLPSDRFFAERPEGSVSTLKIQRTQQEDSAVYLCASSPTGFGTEAFFGQGTRLTVV.

The rearrangement joins TRBV5-6 to TRBJ2-2; perhaps TRBD1 as D (6 bases). Germline assignment: CDR1 SGHDT and CDR2 YYEEEE. Trimming removed 0 bases from V and 5 bases from J, with 17 bases in between. The CDR3 contains 17 residues. The CDR3 loop is CASSLVRTALGTGELFF. Written as DNA, the CDR3 is TGTGCCAGCAGCTTGGTAAGGACAGCCTTAGGGACCGGGGAGCTGTTTTTT.